Listed here are 25 T cell receptor beta chains from one sample, sequenced in a study of OX40 agonist ivuxolimab in advanced cancers. Data came from immunoSEQ multiplex PCR; TCRdb stores just in-frame clones and leaves some out. Counted here are about 48,000 clones, about 90% occurring once; the ten biggest clones make up around half. Sequencing was performed on CD4+ or CD8+ T cells sorted from blood, taken in a trial of the OX40 agonist ivuxolimab. Receptors originate from an adult with an advanced solid tumor such as melanoma, head and neck, liver or kidney cancer.

V gene TRBV10-2 combines with J gene TRBJ2-5, with 12 nucleotides matching TRBD2. This CDR3 spans 15 amino acids. CDR1 and CDR2 (germline): WSHSY, SAAADI. Trimming cost V 6 bases and J 5 bases; bases outside gene matches: 7. This CDR3 is CASSALAGGRETQYF. The CDR3 nucleotides read TGCGCCAGCAGCGCTCTAGCGGGGGGGAGGGAGACCCAGTACTTC.

This sequence joins TRBV7-2 and TRBJ1-1; 10 bases agree with TRBD1. J was trimmed by 2 bases and V by 2 bases; bases with no gene match: 11. The CDR3 contains 18 residues. Per germline, CDR1 SGHTA and CDR2 FQGNSA. CDR3 nucleotides: TGTGCCAGCAGCTTAATTCCGGGACAGGGGTCAGGAAACACTGAAGCTTTCTTT. Translating gives CASSLIPGQGSGNTEAFF.

This chain joins TRBV7-9 and TRBJ1-4; D ambiguous. The germline V gene encodes CDR1 SEHNR and CDR2 FQNEAQ (reference sequence). The germline V and J ends were trimmed by 5 bases and 8 bases, with 21 bases remaining between them. The CDR3 length is 16 residues. This CDR3 is CASSPPAGSLGEKLFF. DNA of the CDR3: TGTGCCAGCAGCCCCCCTGCGGGGAGTCTGGGCGAAAAACTGTTTTTT. Full variable domain (rest looked up from reference TRBV7-9 and TRBJ1-4): DTGVSQNPRHKITKRGQNVTFRCDPISEHNRLYWYRQTLGQGPEFLTYFQNEAQLEKSRLLSDRFSAERPKGSFSTLEIQRTEQGDSAMYLCASSPPAGSLGEKLFFGSGTQLSVL.

The genes are TRBV29-1 and TRBJ2-7, with D possibly TRBD2 on 6 matching bases. This CDR3 has 12 amino acids. V was cut by 6 bases and J by 5 bases, with 14 bases left in between. The germline CDR1 and CDR2 sequences are SQVTM and ANQGSEA. CDR3 DNA: TGCAGCGTAAAAACTGGAGGGAACGAGCAGTACTTC. Translating it yields CSVKTGGNEQYF.

The chain has TRBV7-9 and TRBJ2-1, with 11 positions matching TRBD2. Germline assignment: CDR1 SEHNR and CDR2 FQNEAQ (reference sequence). Trimming at V came to 2 bases and at J to 5 bases, leaving 8 bases not matched to a gene. This CDR3 has 17 amino acids. In DNA, the CDR3 is TGTGCCAGCAGCTTAAGTCTCGGGACTAGCGGAGACAATGAGCAGTTCTTC. Protein: CASSLSLGTSGDNEQFF.

The rearrangement uses TRBV7-8 and TRBJ2-7; 10 bases are shared with TRBD2. The CDR3 has 14 residues. With 4 bases clipped from V and 3 bases from J, the junction kept 3 bases outside the gene matches. Per the germline V gene, CDR1 is SGHVS and CDR2 is FQNEAQ. CDR3 nucleotides: TGTGCCAGCAGCTACACTAGCGGGGTCTACGAGCAGTACTTC. Translating gives CASSYTSGVYEQYF.

The rearrangement joins TRBV7-8 to TRBJ2-2, with D possibly TRBD1 on 6 matching bases. Germline V gene sequence: CDR1 SGHVS, CDR2 FQNEAQ. Between the trimmed V and J ends, which lost 5 bases and 3 bases, there was a span of 19 bases. There are 17 residues in the CDR3. This CDR3 is CASSRESGALDTGELFF. The CDR3 nucleotides read TGTGCCAGCAGCCGAGAGTCAGGGGCCCTCGACACCGGGGAGCTGTTTTTT.

J is TRBJ2-3 and V is TRBV2; 8 bases line up with TRBD2. V was clipped by 6 bases and J by 0 bases; unmatched bases: 2. Per the germline V gene, CDR1 is SNHLY and CDR2 is FYNNEI. The CDR3 runs 14 residues. CDR3 DNA sequence: TGTGCCAGCAGGGGCGGGGGGAGCACAGATACGCAGTATTTT. It codes for CASRGGGSTDTQYF.

The CDR3 protein is CASSPHGAYEQYF. The CDR3 DNA sequence: TGTGCCAGCAGCCCCCACGGGGCCTACGAGCAGTACTTC. The rearrangement uses TRBV7-9 and TRBJ2-7; weak D call: TRBD2 (5 bases). Trimming pared 5 bases from V and 2 bases from J, leaving 10 bases between. The CDR3 is made up of 13 amino acids. In germline, CDR1 is SEHNR, CDR2 FQNEAQ (reference sequence).

The gene calls are TRBV2 and TRBJ2-7, with D tentatively TRBD2 (6 bases). CDR1 SNHLY and CDR2 FYNNEI come from the germline V gene. V lost 6 bases and J lost 1, with 10 bases in between. CDR3 length equals 13 residues. DNA of the CDR3: TGTGCCAGCAGAGGGACTCTGTCCTACGAGCAGTACTTC. Protein: CASRGTLSYEQYF. The full variable domain, its missing parts supplied by reference TRBV2 and TRBJ2-7, is EPEVTQTPSHQVTQMGQEVILRCVPISNHLYFYWYRQILGQKVEFLVSFYNNEISEKSEIFDDQFSVERPDGSNFTLKIRSTKLEDSAMYFCASRGTLSYEQYFGPGTRLTVT.

The rearrangement uses TRBV9 and TRBJ2-7, with 10 nucleotides matching TRBD2. There are 15 residues in the CDR3. Per the germline V gene, CDR1 is SGDLS and CDR2 is YYNGEE. The junction had 4 bases not matched to a gene; V was cut back by 0 bases and J by 4 bases. This chain's CDR3 is CASSVGSSGGYEQYF. In DNA form, the CDR3 reads TGTGCCAGCAGCGTAGGTTCTAGCGGGGGTTACGAGCAGTACTTC.

The rearrangement links TRBV4-3 to TRBJ1-2; TRBD1 might be the D (6 bases). Germline loops: CDR1 LGHNA, CDR2 YSLEER. This CDR3 region has 15 residues. Trimming left V 3 bases short and J 6 bases short, with 17 bases between. In nucleotides, the CDR3 is TGCGCCAGCAGCCAGCTATTACAGGGTCTAGATGGCTACACCTTC. As protein: CASSQLLQGLDGYTF.

This chain connects TRBV7-6 to TRBJ1-3; no clear D. The germline CDR1 and CDR2 sequences are SGHVS and FNYEAQ. The CDR3 is made up of 18 amino acids. The ends were cut back, 3 bases at V and 4 bases at J, with 22 bases in the middle. The CDR3 DNA sequence: TGTGCCAGCAGCTTGCTGACGGCGTCGCTCCCGGCGGGAAACACCATATATTTT. Translating it yields CASSLLTASLPAGNTIYF. Filled out from reference TRBV7-6 and TRBJ1-3, the complete variable domain reads GAGVSQSPRYKVTKRGQDVALRCDPISGHVSLYWYRQALGQGPEFLTYFNYEAQQDKSGLPNDRFSAERPEGSISTLTIQRTEQRDSAMYRCASSLLTASLPAGNTIYFGEGSWLTVV.

The CDR3 is CASSLPPVGTSPYNEQFF. The CDR3 DNA reads as TGTGCCAGCAGTTTACCGCCGGTGGGGACGAGCCCTTACAATGAGCAGTTCTTC. The chain uses TRBV27 and TRBJ2-1; either TRBD1 or TRBD2 may fit D (5 bases each). V was cut by 2 bases and J by 4 bases, with 21 bases left in between. Germline V CDR1 and CDR2: MNHEY, SMNVEV (reference sequence). This CDR3 is built from 18 residues.

The J gene is TRBJ1-5, the V gene TRBV10-3; D is undetermined. The CDR3 spans 16 residues. V lost 4 bases and J 1 base, leaving 14 bases between the germline ends. CDR1 and CDR2 from the germline V gene are ENHRY and SYGVKD. Here the CDR3 DNA reads TGTGCCATCAGTGGAACAGCTTTACAAAGCAATCAGCCCCAGCATTTT. As protein: CAISGTALQSNQPQHF.

The rearrangement joins TRBV4-1 to TRBJ1-2; D ambiguous. Per the germline V gene, CDR1 is MGHRA and CDR2 is YSYEKL. The CDR3 is made up of 14 amino acids. Trimming took off 0 bases at V and 3 bases at J, with 8 bases between the two ends. CDR3 nucleotides: TGCGCCAGCAGCCAAGATCGTCCAGACTATGGCTACACCTTC. Its translation is CASSQDRPDYGYTF.

The chain uses TRBV7-9 and TRBJ2-7, with D possibly called TRBD1 or TRBD2 (5 bases each). Trimming stripped 1 base from V and 4 bases from J, with 17 bases between. This CDR3 spans 16 amino acids. Germline CDR1 reads SEHNR; CDR2 reads FQNEAQ (reference sequence). CDR3 region: CASSLGSAGTPYEQYF. DNA of the CDR3: TGTGCCAGCAGCTTAGGTTCGGCAGGGACGCCGTACGAGCAGTACTTC.

The J gene is TRBJ2-1, the V gene TRBV6-5; D remains unclear. Trimming removed 6 bases at V and 8 bases at J, with 14 bases between. Germline V gene data show CDR1 as MNHEY and CDR2 as SVGAGI. The CDR3 length is 13 residues. Here the CDR3 reads CASSPVREDEQFF. Here the CDR3 DNA reads TGTGCCAGCAGCCCCGTCCGTGAGGATGAGCAGTTCTTC.

This clone was detected once. V is TRBV9 and J is TRBJ1-2; 9 nucleotides match TRBD1. Trimming cost V 0 bases and J 1 base; bases outside gene matches: 1. The CDR3 length is 15 residues. Germline V gene lookup returns CDR1 SGDLS and CDR2 YYNGEE. For the CDR3, the DNA is TGTGCCAGCAGCGTAGGACAGGGGGGTAACTATGGCTACACCTTC. Amino acids: CASSVGQGGNYGYTF.

The chain employs TRBV25-1 and TRBJ2-2; TRBD2 matches 8 bases. The CDR3 sequence is 14 residues long. With V trimmed by 8 bases and J by 1 base, 3 bases remained unmatched. Germline V gene lookup returns CDR1 MGHDK and CDR2 SYGVNS. CDR3 DNA sequence: TGTGCCAGCGTTAGCGGGGAGAACACCGGGGAGCTGTTTTTT. This sequence encodes CASVSGENTGELFF.

The chain joins TRBV6-5 to TRBJ2-5; 9 nucleotides match TRBD1. The CDR3 is 15 amino acids. CDR1 and CDR2 from the germline V gene are MNHEY and SVGAGI. After removal of 6 bases from V and 5 bases from J, the junction contained 10 bases not matched to a gene. In DNA, the CDR3 is TGTGCCAGCAGGGTCGACAGGGGGGGTGTCGAGACCCAGTACTTC. Protein sequence: CASRVDRGGVETQYF.

This clone is judged medium-sized. Other DNA sequences in the same sample also yield this CDR3. The chain has TRBV4-3 and TRBJ2-2; D is possibly TRBD2 (6 bases). Trimming left V 4 bases short and J 0 bases short, with 12 bases between. CDR1 is LGHNA and CDR2 is YSLEER in the germline V gene. The CDR3 extends over 16 amino acids. The CDR3 coding sequence is TGCGCCAGCAGCCGAGAGGGAGGAGCGAACACCGGGGAGCTGTTTTTT. Translation: CASSREGGANTGELFF.

V and J are TRBV9 and TRBJ2-1; D perhaps matches TRBD2 (6 bases). V shed 0 bases and J shed 8 bases, with 6 bases lying between them. Germline V gene sequence: CDR1 SGDLS, CDR2 YYNGEE. This CDR3 is built from 12 residues. The CDR3 reads CASSVGRDEQFF. The CDR3 nucleotides are TGTGCCAGCAGCGTAGGGAGGGATGAGCAGTTCTTC.

This clone came up once. The rearrangement links TRBV7-8 to TRBJ2-5, with D tentatively TRBD1 (6 bases). This CDR3 is built from 15 residues. V lost 6 bases to trimming and J lost 5 bases, with 19 bases between them. Germline-derived CDR1 and CDR2 are SGHVS and FQNEAQ. For the CDR3, the DNA is TGTGCCAGCAGGGATGGGACAACGCACACGGAGACCCAGTACTTC. The encoded protein is CASRDGTTHTETQYF.

The chain carries TRBV11-2 and TRBJ1-5; 8 positions match TRBD1. V gave up 5 bases and J gave up 2 bases; unmatched junction bases: 5. This CDR3 spans 15 amino acids. Germline assignment: CDR1 SGHAT and CDR2 FQNNGV. The CDR3 region is CASSPTGEGNQPQHF. The CDR3 region has the DNA TGTGCCAGCAGCCCGACAGGGGAGGGCAATCAGCCCCAGCATTTT.